What follows describes a single T cell receptor (beta chain). This record belongs to a study of T cell responses to AZD1222 COVID-19 vaccine. Sequencing was performed with immunoSEQ multiplex PCR; in TCRdb, only in-frame clones are kept and a portion is missing. In the table there are about 96,000 clones, about nine tenths of which are singletons. The source of this sequence is an adult in good health. The specimen was peripheral blood, collected on day 0 of AZD1222 vaccination.

CDR3 nucleotides: TGCGCCAGCAGGGGAGGGGCCGATTCATCGGACTACACCTTC. It specifies CASRGGADSSDYTF. J is TRBJ1-2 and V is TRBV5-1; tentatively, D is TRBD1 (5 bases). CDR3 length: 14 residues. Germline CDR1 is SGHRS and CDR2 is YFSETQ. V lost 5 bases to trimming and J lost 10 bases, with 21 bases between them.